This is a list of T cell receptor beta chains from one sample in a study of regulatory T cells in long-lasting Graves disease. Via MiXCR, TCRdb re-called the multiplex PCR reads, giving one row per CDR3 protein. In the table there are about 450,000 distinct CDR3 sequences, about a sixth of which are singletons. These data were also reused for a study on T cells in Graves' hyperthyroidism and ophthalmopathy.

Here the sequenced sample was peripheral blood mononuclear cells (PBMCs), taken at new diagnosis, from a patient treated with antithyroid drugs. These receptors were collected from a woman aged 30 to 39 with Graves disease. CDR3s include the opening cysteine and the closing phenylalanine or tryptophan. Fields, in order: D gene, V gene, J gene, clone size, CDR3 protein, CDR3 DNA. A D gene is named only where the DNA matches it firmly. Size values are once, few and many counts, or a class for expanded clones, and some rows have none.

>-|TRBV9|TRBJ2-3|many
CASSVSGKGTDTQYF
TGTGCCAGCAGCGTGTCGGGAAAGGGCACAGATACGCAGTATTTT
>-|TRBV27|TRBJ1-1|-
CASSEGGGAFF
TGTGCCAGCAGTGAGGGGGGGGGAGCTTTCTTT
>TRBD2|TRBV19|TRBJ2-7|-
CASSIKLAGSTQQYF
TGTGCCAGTAGTATAAAACTAGCGGGATCTACGCAGCAGTACTTC
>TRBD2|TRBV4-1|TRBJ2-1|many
CASSREREARRNEQFF
TGCGCCAGCAGCAGAGAGCGGGAGGCGAGGCGGAATGAGCAGTTCTTC
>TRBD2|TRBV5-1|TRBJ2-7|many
CASRLLAGERYEQYF
TGCGCCAGCAGACTTCTGGCGGGGGAACGCTACGAGCAGTACTTC
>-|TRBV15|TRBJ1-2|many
CATSRDRGSGYTF
TGTGCCACCAGCAGAGATAGGGGCAGTGGCTACACCTTC
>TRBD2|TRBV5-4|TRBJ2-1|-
CASSFPGLAETYNEQFF
TGTGCCAGCAGCTTCCCGGGACTAGCGGAGACCTACAATGAGCAGTTCTTC
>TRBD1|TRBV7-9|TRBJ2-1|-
CASSFRDRPYNEQFF
TGTGCCAGCAGCTTCCGGGACAGACCATACAATGAGCAGTTCTTC
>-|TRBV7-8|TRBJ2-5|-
CAGSLGFPGTGTGTQYF
TGTGCCGGCAGCTTAGGCTTCCCCGGGACGGGGACGGGGACCCAGTACTTC
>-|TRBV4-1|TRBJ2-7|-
CASSRAEGASNSYEQYF
TGCGCCAGCAGCCGAGCTGAGGGAGCCTCTAACTCCTACGAGCAGTACTTC
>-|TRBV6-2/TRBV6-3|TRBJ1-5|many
CASTRPNNQPQHF
TGTGCCAGCACACGACCGAACAATCAGCCCCAGCATTTT
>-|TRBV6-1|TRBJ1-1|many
CASSEPANRVRRTEAFF
TGTGCCAGCAGTGAGCCCGCAAACAGGGTTCGTAGGACTGAAGCTTTCTTT
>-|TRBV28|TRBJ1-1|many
CASSFLGGTEAFF
TGTGCCAGCAGCTTCCTGGGGGGCACTGAAGCTTTCTTT
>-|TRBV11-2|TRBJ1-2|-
CASSLDPGGGDGYTF
TGTGCCAGCAGCTTAGATCCGGGGGGCGGTGATGGCTACACCTTC
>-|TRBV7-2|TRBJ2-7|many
CASSPRTASYEQYF
TGTGCCAGCAGCCCAAGGACAGCTAGCTACGAGCAGTACTTC
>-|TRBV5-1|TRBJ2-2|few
CASSLLTGLTGELFF
TGCGCCAGCAGCTTACTCACAGGGCTGACCGGGGAGCTGTTTTTT
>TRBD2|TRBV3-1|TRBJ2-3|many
CASSQDSSSGRAASTDTQYF
TGTGCCAGCAGCCAAGATAGTAGTAGCGGGAGGGCCGCGAGCACAGATACGCAGTATTTT
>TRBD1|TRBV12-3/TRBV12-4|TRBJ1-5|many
CASSESGTGGQPQHF
TGTGCCAGCAGCGAAAGTGGGACAGGGGGTCAGCCCCAGCATTTT
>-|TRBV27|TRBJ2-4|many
CASSSSTAGTGPTLAKNIQYF
TGTGCCAGCAGTTCCAGCACCGCCGGGACCGGGCCCACCTTAGCCAAAAACATTCAGTACTTC
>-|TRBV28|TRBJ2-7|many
CASSSQLKQTYEQYF
TGTGCCAGCAGTTCCCAGTTGAAGCAGACCTACGAGCAGTACTTC
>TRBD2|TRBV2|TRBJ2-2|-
CASRGTSGKNGELFF
TGTGCCAGCAGGGGGACTAGCGGGAAAAACGGGGAGCTGTTTTTT
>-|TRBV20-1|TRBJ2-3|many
CSASPLAPSGDTQYF
TGCAGTGCTAGTCCGCTAGCGCCGAGTGGCGATACGCAGTATTTT
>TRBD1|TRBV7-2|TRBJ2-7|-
CASSLSGGQGFSSSYEQYF
TGTGCCAGCAGCTTATCGGGGGGACAGGGGTTCTCAAGCTCCTACGAGCAGTACTTC
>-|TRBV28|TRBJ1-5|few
CASSFGTPNQPQHF
TGTGCCAGCAGTTTCGGGACACCAAATCAGCCCCAGCATTTT
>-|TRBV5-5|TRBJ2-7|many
CASFSHTGLAGDEQYF
TGTGCCAGCTTTAGCCATACTGGACTGGCCGGGGACGAGCAGTACTTC
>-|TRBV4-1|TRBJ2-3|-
CASSQLSDTQYF
TGCGCCAGCAGCCAACTATCAGATACGCAGTATTTT
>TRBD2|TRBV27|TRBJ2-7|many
CASSHGLAGGRYAYEQYF
TGTGCCAGCAGTCACGGACTAGCGGGAGGGCGGTATGCCTACGAGCAGTACTTC
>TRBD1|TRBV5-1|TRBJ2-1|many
CASSLTEDRGHEQFF
TGCGCCAGCAGCTTAACCGAGGACAGGGGCCATGAGCAGTTCTTC
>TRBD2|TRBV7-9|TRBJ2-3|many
CASSLRRIAGALEEDTQYF
TGTGCCAGCAGCTTAAGGAGAATAGCGGGAGCCTTGGAGGAAGATACGCAGTATTTT
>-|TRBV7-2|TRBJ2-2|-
CASSVTFEAGELFF
TGTGCCAGCAGCGTGACTTTTGAGGCCGGGGAGCTGTTTTTT
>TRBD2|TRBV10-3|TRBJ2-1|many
CAISLSGRGIEQFF
TGTGCCATCAGTCTTAGCGGGAGGGGGATTGAGCAGTTCTTC
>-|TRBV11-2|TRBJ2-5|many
CASRDNSEETQYF
TGTGCCAGCAGGGATAACTCTGAAGAGACCCAGTACTTC
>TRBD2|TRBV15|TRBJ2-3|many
CATSRDLGSGRYTDTQYF
TGTGCCACCAGCAGAGATCTTGGTAGCGGGAGGTACACAGATACGCAGTATTTT
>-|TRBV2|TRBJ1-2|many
CASTVFGAYGYTF
TGTGCCAGCACGGTGTTCGGGGCCTATGGCTACACCTTC
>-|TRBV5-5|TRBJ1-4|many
CASSLGLGTELFF
TGTGCCAGCAGCTTGGGATTGGGAACCGAACTGTTTTTT
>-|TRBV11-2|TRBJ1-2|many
CASSLERYGYTF
TGTGCCAGCAGCTTAGAACGCTATGGCTACACCTTC
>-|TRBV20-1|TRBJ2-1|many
CSAIHLAGQVSSYNEQFF
TGCAGTGCCATCCATCTTGCGGGCCAGGTGAGCTCCTACAATGAGCAGTTCTTC
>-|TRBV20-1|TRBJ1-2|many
CSARDNDSPYGYTF
TGCAGTGCTAGAGATAACGACAGCCCCTATGGCTACACCTTC
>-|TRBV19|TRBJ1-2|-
CASSRWRASNYGYTF
TGTGCCAGTAGCCGGTGGAGGGCATCTAACTATGGCTACACCTTC
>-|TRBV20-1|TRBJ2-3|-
CSAPLSGGITDTQYF
TGCAGTGCCCCTCTCTCCGGGGGAATAACAGATACGCAGTATTTT
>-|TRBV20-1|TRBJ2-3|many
CSAKDPRGADTQYF
TGCAGTGCTAAGGACCCCCGAGGGGCAGATACGCAGTATTTT